These 32 T cell receptor beta chains share one sample of origin, sequenced in a study of beta chain features in type 1 diabetes. Sequenced material consisted of expressed TCRB transcripts (all of the isolated RNA was reverse transcribed). The table came from immunoSEQ multiplex PCR; TCRdb's copy has only in-frame clones and leaves some out. There are almost 250,000 clones in the sample; roughly an eighth occur only once, and around 0.03% lies in the top ten. Sequencing was done on a sample of naive CD4+ T cells from blood. These receptor sequences come from a woman between 40 and 55 years old in good health.

This clone has a handful of counts. This chain joins TRBV4-1 and TRBJ2-4; D perhaps matches TRBD1 (5 bases). CDR3 length: 12 residues. Trimming shortened V by 4 bases and J by 13 bases, and 14 bases separated the two germline ends. The germline V gene encodes CDR1 MGHRA and CDR2 YSYEKL. This CDR3 is CASSPEMGQQYF. For the CDR3, the DNA is TGCGCCAGCAGCCCGGAGATGGGGCAACAGTACTTC.

V is TRBV11-2 and J is TRBJ1-5, with D perhaps TRBD1 (5 bases). Trimming took 1 base from V and 4 from J, leaving 8 bases between them. Germline CDR1 and CDR2: SGHAT and FQNNGV. The CDR3 has 14 residues. CDR3 residues: CASSLATDNQPQHF. CDR3 nucleotides: TGTGCCAGCAGCTTAGCGACAGATAATCAGCCCCAGCATTTT.

This clone was seen repeatedly, ten times or more. The rearrangement joins TRBV5-4 to TRBJ2-5; no clear D gene. V lost 3 bases and J lost 5, with 8 bases in between. Germline V CDR1 and CDR2: SGHNT, YYREEE (reference sequence). The CDR3 has 12 amino acids. In nucleotides, the CDR3 is TGTGCCAGCAGCTCCCCCCAGGAGACCCAGTACTTC. Translation gives CASSSPQETQYF.

This clone was seen a few times. This chain uses TRBV18 with TRBJ2-7; 12 nucleotides line up with TRBD2. The CDR3 spans 16 residues. V was clipped by 4 bases and J by 3 bases; unmatched bases: 7. Per the germline V gene, CDR1 is KGHSH and CDR2 is LQKENI. The CDR3 loop is CASSRELAGGIYEQYF. CDR3 in DNA: TGTGCCAGCTCACGAGAACTAGCGGGGGGTATCTACGAGCAGTACTTC.

The V call is TRBV18, the J call TRBJ2-7; 9 nucleotides match TRBD1. This CDR3 has 15 residues. CDR1 is KGHSH and CDR2 is LQKENI in the germline V gene. With V trimmed by 1 base and J by 4 bases, 5 bases remained unmatched. CDR3 nucleotides: TGTGCCAGCTCACCACGCGGGACAGGGTTGTACGAGCAGTACTTC. It codes for CASSPRGTGLYEQYF.

The chain carries TRBV25-1 and TRBJ1-2, with D unresolved. V was pared by 3 bases and J by 4 bases, with 6 bases between. CDR3 length: 12 amino acids. Germline V gene data show CDR1 as MGHDK and CDR2 as SYGVNS. The CDR3 bases are TGTGCCAGCAGTGACGCCAGCTATGGCTACACCTTC. Its translation: CASSDASYGYTF.

The CDR3 region is CASSAERTDTQYF. DNA of the CDR3: TGTGCCAGCAGCGCGGAGCGCACAGATACGCAGTATTTT. The rearrangement links TRBV9 to TRBJ2-3; unclear D gene. V lost 3 bases and J 1 base, leaving 6 bases between the germline ends. Germline V gene sequence: CDR1 SGDLS, CDR2 YYNGEE. This CDR3 is 13 amino acids long.

This clone showed up just a few times. The chain couples TRBV4-1 to TRBJ2-1; no reliable D call. The CDR3 spans 16 residues. The germline gives CDR1 MGHRA, CDR2 YSYEKL. V was shortened by 2 bases and J by 0 bases, with 11 bases between the two germline ends. CDR3 sequence: CASSQFSGGSYNEQFF. As DNA, the CDR3 is TGCGCCAGCAGCCAATTTTCCGGCGGCTCCTACAATGAGCAGTTCTTC.

This clone appeared a few times. The rearrangement links TRBV7-2 to TRBJ2-5, with TRBD1 as a possible D gene (5 bases). The CDR3 is made up of 13 amino acids. Germline V gene sequence: CDR1 SGHTA, CDR2 FQGNSA. The ends were cut back, 2 bases at V and 5 bases at J, with 9 bases in the middle. The CDR3 nucleotides are TGTGCCAGCAGCTTATACCCAGGGGAGACCCAGTACTTC. Residues: CASSLYPGETQYF.

This clone was counted only a few times. V is TRBV5-1 and J is TRBJ1-4; no reliable D call. The CDR3 is 15 residues long. V lost 0 bases to trimming and J lost 5 bases, with 11 bases between them. CDR1 SGHRS and CDR2 YFSETQ come from the germline V gene. CDR3 nucleotide sequence: TGCGCCAGCAGCTTGGTAGCCAACTCGAATGAAAAACTGTTTTTT. The encoded protein is CASSLVANSNEKLFF.

This clone was counted a few times. The chain uses TRBV6-6 and TRBJ2-7; 7 bases agree with TRBD2. Germline-derived CDR1 and CDR2 are MNHNY and SVGAGI (reference sequence). V lost 6 bases to trimming and J lost 7 bases; unmatched junction nucleotides: 15. The CDR3 has 15 amino acids. The CDR3 region has the DNA TGTGCCAGCAGACACGCGGGGGATCAGGCGCGGGAGCAGTACTTC. It encodes CASRHAGDQAREQYF.

This clone was seen more than once but under ten times. The chain recombines TRBV11-2 with TRBJ2-7; TRBD2 is a possible D gene (6 bases). Germline V gene sequence: CDR1 SGHAT, CDR2 FQNNGV. The CDR3 extends over 15 amino acids. Deletions cut 1 base from V and 0 bases from J, with 10 bases between. CDR3 region: CASSLVRGTSYEQYF. The CDR3 region has the DNA TGTGCCAGCAGCTTAGTACGGGGGACCTCCTACGAGCAGTACTTC.

Only a few counts were recorded for this clone. The J gene is TRBJ2-4, the V gene TRBV7-2; D is undetermined. The CDR3 consists of 15 residues. In germline, CDR1 is SGHTA, CDR2 FQGNSA. V was clipped by 4 bases and J by 9 bases, with 19 bases between them. This CDR3 is CASSYLDHQKVIQYF. CDR3 DNA sequence: TGTGCCAGCAGCTACCTAGACCACCAAAAAGTCATTCAGTACTTC.

This clone was found a few times. V and J are TRBV25-1 and TRBJ2-2, with D possibly matching TRBD2 (6 bases). V was shortened by 6 bases and J by 0 bases, with 11 bases between the two germline ends. Per the germline V gene, CDR1 is MGHDK and CDR2 is SYGVNS. CDR3 length: 15 residues. The CDR3 is CASSFGGTNTGELFF. In DNA form, the CDR3 reads TGTGCCAGCAGCTTTGGGGGGACGAACACCGGGGAGCTGTTTTTT.

This clone came up a few times. The chain is built from TRBV5-4 and TRBJ2-1; 8 positions match TRBD2. The CDR3 length is 13 residues. The germline V gene has CDR1 SGHNT and CDR2 YYREEE (reference sequence). J was trimmed by 5 bases and V by 4 bases; bases with no gene match: 2. CDR3: CASSQTSDNEQFF. The CDR3 DNA follows: TGTGCCAGCAGCCAGACTAGCGACAATGAGCAGTTCTTC.

This clone was counted only a few times. This chain joins TRBV15 and TRBJ2-5; no clear D gene. CDR3 length: 16 amino acids. Trimming shortened V by 3 bases and J by 5 bases, and 19 bases separated the two germline ends. Germline CDR1 is LNHNV and CDR2 is YYDKDF (reference sequence). The CDR3 is CATSSYRRLTGETQYF. CDR3 DNA: TGTGCCACCAGCAGCTATAGACGACTGACTGGGGAGACCCAGTACTTC.

In its sample, this clone was seen a few times. The chain is built from TRBV6-4 and TRBJ2-7, with TRBD1 identical over 9 bases. V shed 2 bases and J 2 bases; nucleotides not matched to a gene: 7. The CDR3 totals 16 residues. The germline V gene has CDR1 MRHNA and CDR2 SNTAGT. Written as DNA, the CDR3 is TGTGCCAGCAGTGACCCGGCCGGGACAGGGCCCTACGAGCAGTACTTC. Protein sequence: CASSDPAGTGPYEQYF.

A few counts support this clone. The rearrangement uses TRBV19 and TRBJ2-3, with TRBD1 identical over 7 bases. CDR3 length equals 15 residues. The germline gives CDR1 LNHDA, CDR2 SQIVND (reference sequence). The ends lost 3 bases at V and 2 bases at J; junction bases unmatched: 5. In DNA form, the CDR3 reads TGTGCCAGTAGTATCTACAGGGGCCTCACAGATACGCAGTATTTT. It is translated as CASSIYRGLTDTQYF. Based on the CDR3 plus reference TRBV19 and TRBJ2-3, the full variable domain is DGGITQSPKYLFRKEGQNVTLSCEQNLNHDAMYWYRQDPGQGLRLIYYSQIVNDFQKGDIAEGYSVSREKKESFPLTVTSAQKNPTAFYLCASSIYRGLTDTQYFGPGTRLTVL.

The V call is TRBV4-1, the J call TRBJ1-6; no definite D call. The CDR3 totals 13 residues. The V and J ends lost 5 bases and 5 bases respectively, with 7 bases between them. Germline CDR1 is MGHRA and CDR2 is YSYEKL. CDR3 coding DNA: TGCGCCAGCAGCTCCCTCGATAATTCACCCCTCCACTTT. It specifies CASSSLDNSPLHF.

This clone was observed a few times. V and J are TRBV9 and TRBJ2-1; the match to TRBD2 covers 7 bases. V shed 5 bases, J shed 10 bases, and the junction held 12 bases outside the gene matches. CDR1 and CDR2 (germline): SGDLS, YYNGEE. This CDR3 region has 14 residues. The CDR3 nucleotides read TGTGCCAGCAGTCACGCCTCACTAGCGACGGAGCAGTTCTTC. It codes for CASSHASLATEQFF.

The chain uses TRBV6-6 and TRBJ2-1, with 7 positions matching TRBD1. Germline V gives CDR1 MNHNY, CDR2 SVGAGI (reference sequence). V trimming: 6 bases; J trimming: 4 bases; junction bases outside the gene matches: 6. This CDR3 has 14 residues. CDR3 nucleotide sequence: TGTGCCAGCAGAGACGGACAGGATTACAATGAGCAGTTCTTC. It codes for CASRDGQDYNEQFF.

The chain joins TRBV2 to TRBJ1-2; unclear D gene. V was clipped by 8 bases and J by 4 bases, with 14 bases between them. This CDR3 has 13 residues. Germline loops: CDR1 SNHLY, CDR2 FYNNEI. The CDR3 loop is CASSLENPYGYTF. CDR3 DNA sequence: TGTGCCAGCTCACTCGAGAACCCCTATGGCTACACCTTC.

This chain connects TRBV27 to TRBJ1-4; D might be TRBD1 (5 bases). This CDR3 is 14 amino acids long. Between the trimmed V and J ends, which lost 3 bases and 4 bases, there was a span of 9 bases. Germline V lookup: CDR1 MNHEY, CDR2 SMNVEV (reference sequence). CDR3 protein: CASSLSGYNEKLFF. The CDR3 nucleotides are TGTGCCAGCAGTTTGTCAGGGTATAATGAAAAACTGTTTTTT.

This chain uses TRBV5-1 with TRBJ1-1; 8 bases match TRBD1. V shed 0 bases and J 7 bases; nucleotides not matched to a gene: 5. There are 14 residues in the CDR3. Germline assignment: CDR1 SGHRS and CDR2 YFSETQ. The CDR3 loop reads CASSLGQGRGEAFF. The CDR3 bases are TGCGCCAGCAGCTTGGGACAGGGGAGAGGTGAAGCTTTCTTT.

The V gene is TRBV5-1, the J gene TRBJ1-1, with 7 bases matching TRBD1. J was trimmed by 4 bases and V by 0 bases; bases with no gene match: 18. The length of the CDR3 is 19 residues. Germline loops: CDR1 SGHRS, CDR2 YFSETQ. The CDR3 coding sequence is TGCGCCAGCAGCTTGGCACGGAGAGTACCCGCGACAGGGTTCACTGAAGCTTTCTTT. As protein: CASSLARRVPATGFTEAFF.

In this sample, this clone turned up a few times. This chain joins TRBV14 and TRBJ2-5; possible D gene TRBD2, 6 bases. V was shortened by 3 bases and J by 1 base, with 12 bases between the two germline ends. CDR1 and CDR2 from the germline V gene are SGHDN and FVKESK. The CDR3 has 15 amino acids. The CDR3 DNA sequence: TGTGCCAGCAGCCAGGGGGGACTTGGCCAAGAGACCCAGTACTTC. Translating gives CASSQGGLGQETQYF.

V usage is TRBV9 and J usage is TRBJ2-2; 8 bases map to TRBD1. Trimming at V came to 4 bases and at J to 7 bases, leaving 6 bases not matched to a gene. Germline lookup yields CDR1 SGDLS and CDR2 YYNGEE. The CDR3 covers 14 residues. The CDR3 DNA is TGTGCCAGCAGCCATGACAGGGGAGGCGGGGAGCTGTTTTTT. Protein: CASSHDRGGGELFF.

V usage is TRBV15 and J usage is TRBJ1-6, with a tentative D call TRBD1 (5 bases). From germline, CDR1 is LNHNV and CDR2 YYDKDF (reference sequence). This CDR3 spans 15 amino acids. Trimming pared 4 bases from V and 6 bases from J, leaving 13 bases between. This CDR3 reads CATSNRQRPNSPLHF. As DNA, the CDR3 is TGTGCCACCAGCAACCGACAGCGCCCTAATTCACCCCTCCACTTT. Combining the CDR3 with reference TRBV15 and TRBJ1-6 gives the whole variable domain DAMVIQNPRYQVTQFGKPVTLSCSQTLNHNVMYWYQQKSSQAPKLLFHYYDKDFNNEADTPDNFQSRRPNTSFCFLDIRSPGLGDTAMYLCATSNRQRPNSPLHFGNGTRLTVT.

The V call is TRBV5-1, the J call TRBJ2-5, with D possibly matching TRBD1 (5 bases). CDR1 and CDR2 from the germline V gene are SGHRS and YFSETQ. Trimming shortened V by 0 bases and J by 1 base, and 13 bases separated the two germline ends. The CDR3 loop spans 16 amino acids. CDR3 loop: CASSLGVGASQETQYF. The CDR3 nucleotides read TGCGCCAGCAGCTTGGGAGTTGGGGCCTCCCAAGAGACCCAGTACTTC.

This rearrangement joins TRBV9 to TRBJ1-3, with TRBD1 as a possible D gene (6 bases). Germline V CDR1 and CDR2: SGDLS, YYNGEE. V gave up 3 bases and J gave up 0 bases, with 10 bases separating them. This CDR3 contains 15 residues. CDR3 in DNA: TGTGCCAGCAGCGCTCGACAGGCCTCTGGAAACACCATATATTTT. Protein product: CASSARQASGNTIYF.

This clone was seen only a few times. The chain employs TRBV6-5 and TRBJ1-6, with 7 bases that match TRBD1. The J segment lost 6 bases and the V segment lost 7 bases, leaving 9 bases of the junction unmatched. Germline V gene sequence: CDR1 MNHEY, CDR2 SVGAGI. The CDR3 sequence is 15 residues long. In DNA, the CDR3 is TGTGCCAGCAACCTATACAGGGGAGGTAATTCACCCCTCCACTTT. Translating gives CASNLYRGGNSPLHF.

This clone was seen only a few times. The DNA for the CDR3 is TGTGCCAGCAGCCCCGGACAGGGGGCGCGAGCTTTCTTT. Translating it yields CASSPGQGARAFF. The chain couples TRBV11-1 to TRBJ1-1, with TRBD1 identical over 11 bases. The trim removed 5 bases at V and 10 bases at J, leaving 6 bases unmatched. Germline values: CDR1 SGHAT, CDR2 FQDESV (reference sequence). The CDR3 consists of 13 residues.